One sample yielded the 20 T cell receptor beta chains listed below, sequenced in a study of control samples from healthy donors and cancer patients. Assay used: immunoSEQ multiplex PCR; TCRdb lists only in-frame clones, some missing. This sample has about 38,000 clones, with around 88% found just once. Sequencing input: PBMCs. The receptors here all came from an older woman with lung cancer.

The gene calls are TRBV6-5 and TRBJ1-5; perhaps TRBD1 as D (6 bases). V shed 6 bases and J shed 5 bases, with 14 bases lying between them. The CDR3 is 14 amino acids. The germline V gene encodes CDR1 MNHEY and CDR2 SVGAGI. CDR3 residues: CASRRDRTDQPQHF. The CDR3, as DNA: TGTGCCAGCAGAAGAGACAGGACGGATCAGCCCCAGCATTTT.

In its sample, this clone was seen a few times. The gene calls are TRBV29-1 and TRBJ1-1, with 7 positions matching TRBD1. Germline CDR1 reads SQVTM; CDR2 reads ANQGSEA. The CDR3 is 13 residues long. Trimming at V came to 4 bases and at J to 1 base, leaving 3 bases not matched to a gene. This CDR3 is CSVVTGENTEAFF. In DNA form, the CDR3 reads TGCAGCGTTGTAACAGGGGAGAACACTGAAGCTTTCTTT.

This clone was seen only a few times. V gene TRBV11-3 combines with J gene TRBJ1-1; D remains unclear. Germline V gene sequence: CDR1 SGHNT, CDR2 YENEEA. The CDR3 has 16 amino acids. V lost 5 bases, J lost 6 bases, and 22 bases lay in between. CDR3 nucleotide sequence: TGTGCCAGCAGCCCCCGGAGGGATATCCTCTCCTCTGAAGCTTTCTTT. It is translated as CASSPRRDILSSEAFF. Variable domain in full (rest from reference TRBV11-3 and TRBJ1-1): EAGVVQSPRYKIIEKKQPVAFWCNPISGHNTLYWYLQNLGQGPELLIRYENEEAVDDSQLPKDRFSAERLKGVDSTLKIQPAELGDSAVYLCASSPRRDILSSEAFFGQGTRLTVV.

Relative to its sample, this clone is medium-sized. The chain employs TRBV7-2 and TRBJ1-5, with a tentative D call TRBD1 (6 bases). Germline V lookup: CDR1 SGHTA, CDR2 FQGNSA. CDR3 length: 14 residues. The V and J ends lost 4 bases and 2 bases respectively, with 9 bases between them. The CDR3 nucleotides are TGTGCCAGCAGCTCCTACAGGGGCAATCAGCCCCAGCATTTT. As protein: CASSSYRGNQPQHF.

This chain uses TRBV18 with TRBJ1-1, with D possibly being TRBD1 (6 bases). This CDR3 region has 13 residues. CDR1 KGHSH and CDR2 LQKENI come from the germline V gene. V gave up 4 bases and J gave up 3 bases, with 9 bases separating them. For the CDR3, the DNA is TGTGCCAGCTCACGAGGGGGGGACACTGAAGCTTTCTTT. Protein: CASSRGGDTEAFF.

This chain uses TRBV5-6 with TRBJ2-2, with D possibly TRBD1 on 6 matching bases. The CDR3 spans 16 residues. Germline loops: CDR1 SGHDT, CDR2 YYEEEE. Trimming stripped 4 bases from V and 2 bases from J, with 15 bases between. CDR3 coding DNA: TGTGCCAGCAGCCGCGGAAGGACAGTCAACACCGGGGAGCTGTTTTTT. Translating gives CASSRGRTVNTGELFF.

This CDR3 reads CASSFGTGSREQFF. The CDR3 DNA is TGTGCCAGCAGTTTCGGGACAGGGTCCCGTGAGCAGTTCTTC. V gene TRBV28 combines with J gene TRBJ2-1, with TRBD1 identical over 9 bases. J lost 9 bases, V lost 3 bases, and 6 bases had no gene match. Germline V gene lookup returns CDR1 MDHEN and CDR2 SYDVKM. CDR3 length: 14 amino acids.

This clone was detected only a few times. The chain couples TRBV2 to TRBJ2-3; D may be TRBD2 (6 bases). The CDR3 covers 12 residues. Trimming left V 4 bases short and J 9 bases short, with 11 bases between. Germline V gene sequence: CDR1 SNHLY, CDR2 FYNNEI. This chain's CDR3 is CASSVEGRTQYF. Here the CDR3 DNA reads TGTGCCAGCAGTGTGGAGGGGAGGACGCAGTATTTT.

This chain uses TRBV7-8 with TRBJ2-1; 10 positions match TRBD2. V trimming: 5 bases; J trimming: 12 bases; junction bases outside the gene matches: 16. The CDR3 spans 16 residues. Germline V gene data show CDR1 as SGHVS and CDR2 as FQNEAQ. In DNA, the CDR3 is TGTGCCAGCAGCCAGTCCCCGGGACTAGCGAACCGGGTGCAGTTCTTC. It yields the protein CASSQSPGLANRVQFF.

The chain couples TRBV6-1 to TRBJ1-4, with TRBD1 matching over 12 bases. This CDR3 spans 18 amino acids. J lost 4 bases, V lost 3 bases, and 9 bases had no gene match. Per the germline V gene, CDR1 is MNHNS and CDR2 is SASEGT. The CDR3 DNA sequence: TGTGCCAGCAGTGATTCCGGGACAGGGGGCGGGATTAATGAAAAACTGTTTTTT. Protein product: CASSDSGTGGGINEKLFF.

This chain uses TRBV19 with TRBJ1-1; 7 bases are shared with TRBD1. The V gene end was trimmed by 3 bases and the J gene end by 8 bases; junction bases not matched to a gene: 12. The CDR3 is 15 amino acids. CDR1 is LNHDA, CDR2 SQIVND, per germline (reference sequence). CDR3 DNA sequence: TGTGCCAGTAGTATCGATATGAGGGGGACAGTAGAAGCTTTCTTT. Translating gives CASSIDMRGTVEAFF. Variable domain in full (rest from reference TRBV19 and TRBJ1-1): DGGITQSPKYLFRKEGQNVTLSCEQNLNHDAMYWYRQDPGQGLRLIYYSQIVNDFQKGDIAEGYSVSREKKESFPLTVTSAQKNPTAFYLCASSIDMRGTVEAFFGQGTRLTVV.

The chain joins TRBV7-2 to TRBJ2-1; no definite D call. This CDR3 is built from 15 residues. The V gene's germline CDR1 is SGHTA and CDR2 FQGNSA. Trimming shortened V by 6 bases and J by 8 bases, and 20 bases separated the two germline ends. The chain's CDR3 is CASRATPAPGDEQFF. CDR3 coding DNA: TGTGCCAGCAGAGCTACGCCCGCGCCTGGCGATGAGCAGTTCTTC.

This rearrangement joins TRBV6-1 to TRBJ1-2; D gene unclear. Trimming took 1 base from V and 3 from J, leaving 9 bases between them. The germline gives CDR1 MNHNS, CDR2 SASEGT. The CDR3 has 14 amino acids. CDR3 region: CASSEGPGYYGYTF. CDR3 bases: TGTGCCAGCAGTGAAGGTCCAGGATACTATGGCTACACCTTC.

This clone was found a few times. V gene TRBV28 combines with J gene TRBJ1-4; a weak D match, TRBD1 (5 bases). Trimming pared 7 bases from V and 3 bases from J, leaving 18 bases between. This CDR3 region has 16 residues. Germline V gene data show CDR1 as MDHEN and CDR2 as SYDVKM. The CDR3 loop is CASTEGVGIANEKLFF. DNA for the CDR3: TGTGCCAGCACCGAAGGGGTCGGGATCGCTAATGAAAAACTGTTTTTT.

J is TRBJ1-1 and V is TRBV27; D ambiguous. Germline V gives CDR1 MNHEY, CDR2 SMNVEV (reference sequence). There are 14 residues in the CDR3. V shed 5 bases and J shed 1 base, with 11 bases lying between them. The CDR3 nucleotides read TGTGCCAGCAGTCCCTGGGGAGAGAACACTGAAGCTTTCTTT. It encodes CASSPWGENTEAFF.

The V and J genes are TRBV30 and TRBJ2-1; 10 nucleotides align to TRBD2. Trimming took 2 bases from V and 7 from J; bases not matched to a gene: 11. Germline lookup yields CDR1 GTSNPN and CDR2 SVGIG (reference sequence). CDR3 length equals 16 residues. CDR3 in DNA: TGTGCCTGGAGTCCCTTAGCGGGAGGAGGGAGAAATGAGCAGTTCTTC. Translated, it gives CAWSPLAGGGRNEQFF.

This clone was observed a single time. The junction differs from germline at one of its ends, possibly a read error. The chain uses TRBV7-6 and TRBJ2-5; no reliable D call. The germline V gene has CDR1 SGHVS and CDR2 FNYEAQ. The CDR3 runs 13 residues. The CDR3 nucleotides read TGTGCCAGCAGCTTCGATAAGGTAGAGATCCAGTACTTC. Protein: CASSFDKVEIQYF.

The CDR3 sequence: CASSPTGIETQYF. The DNA for the CDR3 is TGCGCCAGCAGTCCGACAGGGATAGAGACCCAGTACTTC. This rearrangement joins TRBV5-1 to TRBJ2-5, with TRBD1 identical over 7 bases. This CDR3 region has 13 residues. The ends lost 5 bases at V and 4 bases at J; junction bases unmatched: 5. CDR1 is SGHRS, CDR2 YFSETQ, per germline.

This rearrangement joins TRBV18 to TRBJ2-5; no definite D call. In germline, CDR1 is KGHSH, CDR2 LQKENI. Trimming left V 2 bases short and J 3 bases short, with 10 bases between. This CDR3 spans 14 amino acids. CDR3 in DNA: TGTGCCAGCTCACCATTGGGATCTGAAGAGACCCAGTACTTC. Translation: CASSPLGSEETQYF.

The CDR3 here is CASSFSTGAIDRYTF. DNA of the CDR3: TGTGCCAGCAGCTTCTCGACAGGGGCGATCGATCGCTACACCTTC. The chain combines TRBV7-3 with TRBJ1-2; 8 positions agree with TRBD1. The CDR3 covers 15 residues. The V segment lost 3 bases and the J segment 9 bases; nucleotides outside the gene matches: 12. Looked up from germline, CDR1 is SGHTA and CDR2 is FQGTGA.